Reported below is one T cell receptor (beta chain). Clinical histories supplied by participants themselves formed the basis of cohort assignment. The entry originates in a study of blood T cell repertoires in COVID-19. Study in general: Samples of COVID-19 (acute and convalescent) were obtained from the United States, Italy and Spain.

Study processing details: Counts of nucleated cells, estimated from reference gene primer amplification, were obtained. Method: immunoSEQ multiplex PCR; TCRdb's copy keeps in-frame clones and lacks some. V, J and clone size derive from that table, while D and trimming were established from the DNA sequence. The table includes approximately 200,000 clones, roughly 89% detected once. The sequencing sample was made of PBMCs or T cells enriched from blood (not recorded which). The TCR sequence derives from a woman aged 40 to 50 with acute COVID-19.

The CDR3, as DNA: TGTGCCAGCAGTAGCGGGACACCATACGAGCAGTACTTC. Protein: CASSSGTPYEQYF. The chain recombines TRBV21-1 with TRBJ2-7; the D call of TRBD2 is as the table states it, not checked on the DNA. TRBV21-1 is given as a pseudogene. The CDR3 has 13 residues.